These T cell receptor beta chains were read from a single sample in a study of chemoradiotherapy in HPV16-positive cancers. The table came from immunoSEQ multiplex PCR; TCRdb's copy has only in-frame clones and leaves some out. The profile covers about 12,000 clones, with over 75% appearing a single time and under 1.2% taken by the ten largest. Sampling was performed from a patient who underwent chemoradiotherapy. The receptors derive from a human donor with HPV-associated anogenital cancer. The CDR3 runs from the conserved cysteine through the conserved F or W. A D gene is named only where the DNA matches it firmly. Clone size appears in some rows only: once, few, many, or a class for an expanded clone.

DNA | CDR3 | size | J | D | length | V
TGTGCCAGCAGCTTAGGCGTGCGGTCGGGGCCGTCCCACACCTTC | CASSLGVRSGPSHTF | . | TRBJ1-2 | . | 15 | TRBV7-9
TGTGCCAGCAGGGGACTAGCGATCGAGACCCAGTACTTC | CASRGLAIETQYF | . | TRBJ2-5 | TRBD2 | 13 | TRBV7-9
TGTGCCAGCAACATAAGGGGGGCAGGTTCCACAGATACGCAGTATTTT | CASNIRGAGSTDTQYF | . | TRBJ2-3 | . | 16 | TRBV28
TGTGCCAGCAGTTACTCCCCACACCTAAATAATTCACCCCTCCACTTT | CASSYSPHLNNSPLHF | . | TRBJ1-6 | . | 16 | TRBV6-5
TGCGCCAGCAGCCCCCGGGGGTCAGGGGTGGGCACCGGGGAGCTGTTTTTT | CASSPRGSGVGTGELFF | few | TRBJ2-2 | . | 17 | TRBV4-1
TGTGCCAGCGCACAGGGAGACTATGGCTACACCTTC | CASAQGDYGYTF | . | TRBJ1-2 | . | 12 | TRBV6-5
TGTGCCAGCACACCGGGGATGCAGGAGACCCAGTACTTC | CASTPGMQETQYF | . | TRBJ2-5 | . | 13 | TRBV2
TGTGCCAGCAGTGGGGGGACAGGGGTGCACGAGCAGTACTTC | CASSGGTGVHEQYF | few | TRBJ2-7 | TRBD1 | 14 | TRBV6-1
TGTGCCAGCAGCCCGGGGACAGCACCCAGCACAGATACGCAGTATTTT | CASSPGTAPSTDTQYF | once | TRBJ2-3 | TRBD1 | 16 | TRBV9
TGCAGCGTCATCCGGGACAGGAACACAGATACGCAGTATTTT | CSVIRDRNTDTQYF | . | TRBJ2-3 | TRBD1 | 14 | TRBV29-1
TGTGCCAGTAGTGGTTCGGACTACAATCAGCCCCAGCATTTT | CASSGSDYNQPQHF | . | TRBJ1-5 | . | 14 | TRBV19
TGTGCCAGCAGCTTAGTCCGTTCACCCCTCCACTTT | CASSLVRSPLHF | . | TRBJ1-6 | . | 12 | TRBV7-9
TGTGCCAGCAGCTTAGACAGGAGCGTAAGCTACACCTTC | CASSLDRSVSYTF | . | TRBJ1-2 | . | 13 | TRBV7-3
TGTGCCAGCAGCTTGGGGCTGGGGAACACTGAAGCTTTCTTT | CASSLGLGNTEAFF | . | TRBJ1-1 | . | 14 | TRBV5-6
TGTGCCAGCAGTGAACGGGCACCGTACAATGAGCAGTTCTTC | CASSERAPYNEQFF | . | TRBJ2-1 | . | 14 | TRBV6-1
TGCGCCAGCAGAAAGGATCTGGGGCGGGGGGAGCAGTTCTTC | CASRKDLGRGEQFF | . | TRBJ2-1 | TRBD2 | 14 | TRBV5-1
TGTGCCAGCAGCTCCCGTCTCCGGCTAGCGGGGGACACAGATACGCAGTATTTT | CASSSRLRLAGDTDTQYF | once | TRBJ2-3 | TRBD2 | 18 | TRBV7-3
TGTGCCAGCAGTGAAGGGGTAGAGACTGAAGCTTTCTTT | CASSEGVETEAFF | . | TRBJ1-1 | . | 13 | TRBV2
TGTGCCAGCAGCCTCAACAGGGGTACCTACAATGAGCAGTTCTTC | CASSLNRGTYNEQFF | . | TRBJ2-1 | TRBD1 | 15 | TRBV7-9
TGTGCCAGCAGTTCCCGTTTGAGGGAGCAGTACTTC | CASSSRLREQYF | . | TRBJ2-7 | . | 12 | TRBV6-5
TGTGCCAGCAGCGTAGGTAAGGGGCTCTACGAGCAGTACTTC | CASSVGKGLYEQYF | once | TRBJ2-7 | . | 14 | TRBV9